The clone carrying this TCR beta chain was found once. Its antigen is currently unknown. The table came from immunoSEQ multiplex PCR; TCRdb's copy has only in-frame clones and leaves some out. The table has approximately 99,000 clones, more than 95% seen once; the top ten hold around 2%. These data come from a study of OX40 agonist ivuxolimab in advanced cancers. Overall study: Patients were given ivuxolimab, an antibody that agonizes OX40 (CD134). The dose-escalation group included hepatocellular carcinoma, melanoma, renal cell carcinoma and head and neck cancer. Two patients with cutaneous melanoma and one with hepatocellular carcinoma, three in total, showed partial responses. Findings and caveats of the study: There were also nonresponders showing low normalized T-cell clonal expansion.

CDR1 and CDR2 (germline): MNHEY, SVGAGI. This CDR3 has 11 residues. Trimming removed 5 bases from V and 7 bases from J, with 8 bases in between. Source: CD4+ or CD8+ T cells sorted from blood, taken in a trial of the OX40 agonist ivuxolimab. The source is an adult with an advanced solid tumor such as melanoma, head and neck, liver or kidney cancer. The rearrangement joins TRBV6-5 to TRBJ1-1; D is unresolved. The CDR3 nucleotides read TGTGCCAGCAGTACCTGGAGTGAAGCTTTCTTT. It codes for CASSTWSEAFF.